The 5 T cell receptor beta chains listed next were all sequenced from one sample in a study of T cells after yellow fever vaccination. TCRdb called the 5' RACE reads again in MiXCR, with one record for every CDR3 protein. The table has roughly 250,000 distinct CDR3 sequences, over 10% seen once. The sample here was CD4+ T cells sorted from PBMCs, taken 45 days after the yellow fever booster vaccination. The receptors here all came from a man aged 25 to 40 who received the YFV17D yellow fever vaccine.

This clonotype has more than one count but fewer than ten. This rearrangement joins TRBV4-1 to TRBJ2-7, with 10 bases that match TRBD1. CDR1 is MGHRA and CDR2 is YSYEKL in the germline V gene. V trimming: 2 bases; J trimming: 0 bases; junction bases outside the gene matches: 4. This CDR3 is built from 16 residues. Here the CDR3 DNA reads TGCGCCAGCAGCCAATGGACAGGGGGTAACTCCTACGAGCAGTACTTC. This translates into CASSQWTGGNSYEQYF.

The CDR3 here is CSASRTLQTDAFF. The CDR3 coding sequence is TGCAGTGCTAGCCGGACGCTCCAAACGGATGCTTTCTTT. V is TRBV20-1 and J is TRBJ1-1; D call uncertain. Germline assignment: CDR1 DFQATT and CDR2 SNEGSKA (reference sequence). The CDR3 has 13 residues. Trimming left V 3 bases short and J 11 bases short, with 19 bases between.

This clonotype was seen a handful of times. The CDR3 coding sequence is TGTGCCAGCAGCTTCCTTGGAAGGGGCTACAATGAGCAGTTCTTC. Translating gives CASSFLGRGYNEQFF. The genes are TRBV7-2 and TRBJ2-1; TRBD1 might be the D (5 bases). This CDR3 is built from 15 residues. Trimming took 3 bases from V and 3 from J, leaving 12 bases between them. The germline gives CDR1 SGHTA, CDR2 FQGNSA. The full variable domain, in which reference TRBV7-2 and TRBJ2-1 provide the parts outside the CDR3, is GAGVSQSPSNKVTEKGKDVELRCDPISGHTALYWYRQSLGQGLEFLIYFQGNSAPDKSGLPSDRFSAERTGGSVSTLTIQRTQQEDSAVYLCASSFLGRGYNEQFFGPGTRLTVL.

The table lists this clonotype with a few counts. The chain joins TRBV20-1 to TRBJ2-7; tentatively, D is TRBD2 (5 bases). The V gene lost 3 bases and the J gene lost 6 bases, with 15 bases spanning the gap. This CDR3 has 13 amino acids. The germline CDR1 and CDR2 sequences are DFQATT and SNEGSKA (reference sequence). This CDR3 is CSASLGSRGEQYF. The CDR3 DNA reads as TGCAGTGCTAGCTTGGGATCCCGGGGCGAGCAGTACTTC.

This clonotype was picked up a small number of times. The chain combines TRBV3-1 with TRBJ2-7, with D tentatively TRBD2 (5 bases). V shed 4 bases and J shed 2 bases, with 18 bases lying between them. This CDR3 is built from 16 residues. CDR1 and CDR2 from the germline V gene are LGHDT and YNNKEL (reference sequence). The CDR3, as DNA: TGTGCCAGCAGCCGAATGGGAAAAACTAGTGCCTACGAGCAGTACTTC. It specifies CASSRMGKTSAYEQYF.